These T cell receptor beta chains were read from a single sample in a study of monozygotic twins with inflammatory bowel disease. TCRdb re-called the 5' RACE reads, yielding one record per CDR3 amino acid sequence without DNA. The sample includes a few hundred thousand distinct CDR3 sequences. Sequenced: blood. Receptor source: a human donor with ulcerative colitis or Crohn's disease, or a healthy co-twin of an affected twin (not recorded which). Each CDR3 is given with its conserved first and last residue.

cdr3_aa j_call v_call
CASSSEGRLTDTQYF TRBJ2-3 TRBV5-1
CASSQEARGLSPLHF TRBJ1-6 TRBV4-1
CAWSDRESGYTF TRBJ1-2 TRBV30
CASSEERPNYGYTF TRBJ1-2 TRBV6-1
CACAGSGANVLTF TRBJ2-6 TRBV30
CASSPDRLEAFF TRBJ1-1 TRBV7-2
CATSGRTLQETQYF TRBJ2-5 TRBV15
CAWSEREKLFF TRBJ1-4 TRBV30
CAWSLPGHGKEQYF TRBJ2-7 TRBV30
CAWGGSYEQYF TRBJ2-7 TRBV30
CASSFFQVGEQYF TRBJ2-7 TRBV12-3/TRBV12-4
CASSLRQGLTGNTIYF TRBJ1-3 TRBV7-2
CASRDRRLNYGYTF TRBJ1-2 TRBV27
CASSSSTGPDTQYF TRBJ2-3 TRBV12-3/TRBV12-4
CAWDEKGLAGGRIYNEQFF TRBJ2-1 TRBV30
CAPERRESTIYF TRBJ1-3 TRBV7-9
CAISTSGDTQYF TRBJ2-3 TRBV10-3
CASSPAFGGNTEAFF TRBJ1-1 TRBV7-3
CASSLQGAVTYNEQFF TRBJ2-1 TRBV5-1
CAISEEGASATDTQYF TRBJ2-3 TRBV10-3
CASSVDLETQYF TRBJ2-5 TRBV9
CATSGRTGNTDTQYF TRBJ2-3 TRBV15
CSVLIGRNTEAFF TRBJ1-1 TRBV29-1
CSVGLTVSYEQYF TRBJ2-7 TRBV29-1
CASSYSMGWTNYGYTF TRBJ1-2 TRBV6-5
CASSVRLAGGLKEQFF TRBJ2-1 TRBV6-4
CASSPRTGTTNYGYTF TRBJ1-2 TRBV6-1
CASSEFGTGNTEAFF TRBJ1-1 TRBV25-1
CASSWGGTTQRTIYF TRBJ1-3 TRBV5-5
CASSPSPGALTTNEKLFF TRBJ1-4 TRBV6-5
CASSLSGLQETQYF TRBJ2-5 TRBV12-3/TRBV12-4
CASSSTSGRAESTDTQYF TRBJ2-3 TRBV27
CASSHGTGSQETQYF TRBJ2-5 TRBV7-2
CSVEVKRAGANVLTF TRBJ2-6 TRBV29-1
CASSAPGLANNEQFF TRBJ2-1 TRBV5-1
CASSPLMSPGTEAFF TRBJ1-1 TRBV18
CASNKRYPEVNEQFF TRBJ2-1 TRBV12-3/TRBV12-4
CSARVFMVGGEQFF TRBJ2-1 TRBV20-1
CASSPGGGKYGYTF TRBJ1-2 TRBV14
CASGLDWGEQYF TRBJ2-7 TRBV5-4
CASRYGGSSYNEQFF TRBJ2-1 TRBV5-1
CASSPDSPWETQYF TRBJ2-5 TRBV5-1
CASSKAAPSSYNSPLHF TRBJ1-6 TRBV21-1
CSPELGGYKFF TRBJ2-1 TRBV29-1
CASSLVRLAFTEAFF TRBJ1-1 TRBV5-1